This T cell receptor beta chain comes out of a study of Graves' ophthalmopathy and Graves' hyperthyroidism. Overall study results and limits: Most thyroid-expanded clonotypes exceeding 0.001 frequency were also found in blood.

Germline V gene data show CDR1 as MNHEY and CDR2 as SVGEGT. The V end was cut by 7 bases, the J end by 6 bases, with 9 bases between. This CDR3 contains 11 residues. A remark on this clonotype: The antigen is unknown.

Ophthalmopathy was moderately-to-severely active, CAS at least 3, NOSPECS at least 4, lasting under 3 months. Diagnosis relied on clinical symptoms, serum thyroxine, TRAb, thyroid ultrasound and orbital computed tomography. As the template, RNA transcripts were used to amplify TCR beta CDR3 regions. RT-PCR in the first round used HTBI primers; a second-round multiplex PCR followed. TCRdb re-analysed the multiplex PCR reads in MiXCR, keeping a single row per CDR3 protein. This table has 220,000 or so distinct CDR3 sequences, 20% to 25% appearing once. Sequencing input: peripheral blood. V usage is TRBV6-2 or TRBV6-3 and J usage is TRBJ1-1; D remains unclear. This receptor was obtained from a woman between 45 and 60 years old with Graves' ophthalmopathy. CDR3 sequence (DNA): TGTGCCAGCAAAGGGAGGGCTGAAGCTTTCTTT. Protein product: CASKGRAEAFF.